These T cell receptor beta chains were read from a single sample in a study of human T cells and chemical hapten exposure. Using its own MiXCR run on the RACE reads, TCRdb lists one record per CDR3 protein. The sample shows 30,000 to 40,000 distinct CDR3 sequences, about 6.3% of them seen only once. The source material was whole blood, sampled in connection with sensitization to the hapten diphenylcyclopropenone (DPC). The origin of the receptors is a woman under 40 with alopecia areata. Some clones in this sample may be carry-over from other donors' samples. Each CDR3 is given with its conserved first and last residue. A D gene is named only where the DNA matches it firmly. A row's size may be missing; if present it is once, few, many or a size class.

size: NA; D: NA; V: TRBV12-3/TRBV12-4; J: TRBJ2-7; CDR3: CASSPGKIGVFYEQYF; DNA: TGTGCCAGCAGCCCTGGTAAAATAGGAGTCTTTTACGAGCAGTACTTC
size: NA; D: NA; V: TRBV29-1; J: TRBJ1-6; CDR3: CSVPGPGIGSPLHF; DNA: TGCAGCGTACCGGGCCCCGGGATAGGCTCACCCCTCCACTTT
size: few; D: NA; V: TRBV6-5; J: TRBJ2-5; CDR3: CASFQAETQYF; DNA: TGTGCCAGCTTCCAGGCGGAGACCCAGTACTTC
size: NA; D: NA; V: TRBV2; J: TRBJ1-5; CDR3: CASSEGSSNQPQHF; DNA: TGTGCCAGCAGTGAGGGGTCCAGTAATCAGCCCCAGCATTTT
size: NA; D: NA; V: TRBV2; J: TRBJ2-4; CDR3: CASSGSVQHLNIQYF; DNA: TGTGCCAGCAGCGGGTCAGTGCAACATTTAAACATTCAGTACTTC
size: many; D: TRBD1; V: TRBV4-3; J: TRBJ2-4; CDR3: CASPRLRDRAASGYF; DNA: TGCGCCAGTCCCCGATTGCGGGACAGGGCCGCGTCAGGGTACTTC
size: few; D: TRBD2; V: TRBV20-1; J: TRBJ2-1; CDR3: CSASTQAGGLLVEQFF; DNA: TGCAGTGCTAGCACACAAGCGGGGGGCCTCCTGGTTGAGCAGTTCTTC
size: few; D: TRBD1; V: TRBV4-3; J: TRBJ1-2; CDR3: CASSQVGTGVGYTF; DNA: TGCGCCAGCAGCCAAGTAGGGACAGGGGTCGGCTACACCTTC
size: many; D: TRBD1; V: TRBV28; J: TRBJ2-5; CDR3: CASDNPGQRSQYF; DNA: TGTGCCAGCGATAACCCGGGACAGAGGTCCCAGTACTTC
size: few; D: TRBD2; V: TRBV13; J: TRBJ2-1; CDR3: CASSLTSGDYNEQFF; DNA: TGTGCCAGCAGCTTAACTAGCGGGGACTACAATGAGCAGTTCTTC
size: few; D: NA; V: TRBV14; J: TRBJ1-6; CDR3: CASSQDAGYNSPLHF; DNA: TGTGCCAGCAGCCAAGATGCGGGATATAATTCACCCCTCCACTTT
size: many; D: TRBD2; V: TRBV13; J: TRBJ2-3; CDR3: CASSSTSEVTDTQYF; DNA: TGTGCCAGCAGTTCCACTAGCGAAGTAACAGATACGCAGTATTTT
size: NA; D: NA; V: TRBV7-2; J: TRBJ2-3; CDR3: CASSPRGSGFTDTQYF; DNA: TGTGCCAGCAGCCCCCGGGGTAGCGGTTTCACAGATACGCAGTATTTT
size: NA; D: TRBD1; V: TRBV20-1; J: TRBJ1-5; CDR3: CSAAGTGYSNQPQHF; DNA: TGCAGTGCGGCCGGGACAGGGTATAGCAATCAGCCCCAGCATTTT
size: many; D: TRBD1; V: TRBV6-5; J: TRBJ2-7; CDR3: CASSYSITGVGEQYF; DNA: TGTGCCAGCAGTTACTCAATCACAGGGGTAGGGGAGCAGTACTTC
size: many; D: NA; V: TRBV29-1; J: TRBJ2-2; CDR3: CSVVPGASTGELFF; DNA: TGCAGCGTTGTGCCGGGGGCAAGCACCGGGGAGCTGTTTTTT
size: NA; D: NA; V: TRBV27; J: TRBJ2-3; CDR3: CASSFVGGQADTQYF; DNA: TGTGCCAGCAGTTTTGTGGGGGGGCAGGCAGATACGCAGTATTTT
size: many; D: NA; V: TRBV20-1; J: TRBJ1-4; CDR3: CSARVLGAEKLFF; DNA: TGCAGTGCTAGGGTCCTGGGGGCAGAAAAACTGTTTTTT
size: many; D: NA; V: TRBV7-9; J: TRBJ1-6; CDR3: CASSRPGDNSPLHF; DNA: TGTGCCAGCAGCAGGCCAGGGGATAATTCACCCCTCCACTTT
size: few; D: TRBD1; V: TRBV27; J: TRBJ2-4; CDR3: CASSHRGEGAKNIQYF; DNA: TGTGCCAGCAGCCACAGGGGCGAGGGGGCCAAAAACATTCAGTACTTC